These T cell receptor beta chains were read from a single sample in a study of vaccination and CD4 T cells after COVID-19. TCRdb independently ran MiXCR on the PCR reads; one entry per CDR3 protein. The sample consists of 12,000 or so distinct CDR3 sequences, around half of them appearing once. No antigen has been identified for these receptors. Input material: CD4+ T cells from blood, cultured in vitro. These receptors were taken from a human donor who had recovered from COVID-19. Both conserved end residues are part of each CDR3. D genes are given only for firm matches. Part of the rows lack a size; the others show once, few, many or a class for expanded clones.

>TRBJ2-7|NA|TRBV21-1|once
TGTGCCAGCACCCCTCCTAGCGGGACTACGTACGAGCAGTACTTC
CASTPPSGTTYEQYF
>TRBJ1-3|NA|TRBV5-1|NA
TGCGCCAGCAGCTTGGTTGGGGTCAGCCTGGGAAACACCATATATTTT
CASSLVGVSLGNTIYF
>TRBJ2-1|NA|TRBV20-1|NA
TGCAGTGCTAGTGGTGCGAATGAGCAGTTCTTC
CSASGANEQFF
>TRBJ2-1|TRBD1|TRBV24-1|NA
TGTGCCACCAGTGATCAGACAGGGGGGTCCTACAATGAGCAGTTCTTC
CATSDQTGGSYNEQFF
>TRBJ1-2|NA|TRBV28|NA
TGTGCCAGCACCCCGGGGGGGGGGGGCTGGTATGGCTACACCTTC
CASTPGGGGWYGYTF
>TRBJ2-4|NA|TRBV7-9|few
TGTGCCAGCAGCTTAGCGGTTGGGGACATTCAGTACTTC
CASSLAVGDIQYF
>TRBJ1-6|NA|TRBV20-1|NA
TGCAGTGTGGCCGGGGGGTTTCGCTCCTATAATTCACCCCTCCACTTT
CSVAGGFRSYNSPLHF
>TRBJ1-2|NA|TRBV20-1|few
TGCAGTGCCAACCAGGGCCTAGGGAACTATGGCTACACCTTC
CSANQGLGNYGYTF
>TRBJ1-1|NA|TRBV20-1|few
TGCAGTGCTAGAAAGGGGGTCACTGAAGCTTTCTTT
CSARKGVTEAFF
>TRBJ2-5|TRBD1|TRBV12-3/TRBV12-4|once
TGTGCCAGCAGGCCTCAACAGGGGTCACAAGAGACCCAGTACTTC
CASRPQQGSQETQYF
>TRBJ2-1|NA|TRBV6-1|NA
TGTGCCAGCAGTGGCCCCTACAATGAGCAGTTCTTC
CASSGPYNEQFF
>TRBJ1-6|NA|TRBV30|NA
TGTGCCTGTCGGGGCAACTATAATTCACCCCTCCACTTT
CACRGNYNSPLHF
>TRBJ1-1|TRBD1|TRBV20-1|few
TGCAGTGCAGTACAGGGGGCGGGCACTGAAGCTTTCTTT
CSAVQGAGTEAFF
>TRBJ1-5|NA|TRBV6-1|NA
TGTGCCAGCAGCCCAAAGGGGTTTTCCGATCCGAGCAATCAGCCCCAGCATTTT
CASSPKGFSDPSNQPQHF
>TRBJ2-3|NA|TRBV21-1|NA
TGTGCCAGCAGCAAAGGTGGGACTAGCGGGATCACAGATACGCAGTATTTT
CASSKGGTSGITDTQYF
>TRBJ2-1|TRBD2|TRBV6-1|NA
TGTGCCAGCAGCGCACTAGCGGGAGGACTCAATGAGCAGTTCTTC
CASSALAGGLNEQFF
>TRBJ2-3|NA|TRBV20-1|NA
TGCAGTGCTAGTTTAGGATCCACAGATACGCAGTATTTT
CSASLGSTDTQYF
>TRBJ1-5|TRBD1|TRBV6-1|few
TGTGCCAGCTCGTCCTTGGGACAGGGGGCGTCCAATCAGCCCCAGCATTTT
CASSSLGQGASNQPQHF
>TRBJ2-7|NA|TRBV5-4|few
TGTGCCAGCAGCTTGAACCAGGGTCCTTCCTACGAGCAGTACTTC
CASSLNQGPSYEQYF
>TRBJ2-1|NA|TRBV3-1|NA
TGTGCCAGCAGCCAAGGCCCCCTGAAGGGGGGTCAGTTCTTC
CASSQGPLKGGQFF
>TRBJ1-1|NA|TRBV6-5|NA
TGTGCCAGCAGTTACCGACAGGTCAGGAATGCTAACACTGAAGCTTTCTTT
CASSYRQVRNANTEAFF
>TRBJ1-2|NA|TRBV7-8|NA
TGTGCCAGCAGCTTAGCTCAAAGGGGGGGACTCTATGGCTACACCTTC
CASSLAQRGGLYGYTF
>TRBJ1-6|TRBD1|TRBV20-1|NA
TGCAGTGGCAAAGAGGGGACAGCTTTTAATTCACCCCTCCACTTT
CSGKEGTAFNSPLHF
>TRBJ2-5|NA|TRBV6-4|NA
TGTGCCAGCAGCACAAACGGATTGGGGGGAGAGACCCAGTACTTC
CASSTNGLGGETQYF
>TRBJ2-5|NA|TRBV9|NA
TGTGCCAGCAGCGCTTTAGCCTTGAACCAAGAGACCCAGTACTTC
CASSALALNQETQYF
>TRBJ2-1|NA|TRBV2|NA
TGTGCCAGCATCCAGGAGTCTTACAATGAGCAGTTCTTC
CASIQESYNEQFF
>TRBJ2-3|TRBD2|TRBV7-8|NA
TGTGCCAGCAGCCTACTAGCGGGAGGGGGCACAGATACGCAGTATTTT
CASSLLAGGGTDTQYF